This T cell receptor beta chain was found in a study of blood T cells in healthy people across ages. Per-sample PBMC isolation yielded at least 6.5 million cells. A remark on this clonotype: The antigen remains undetermined.

Findings of the study overall: Strongly correlated with naive T cell percentage was TCR beta diversity.

The CDR3 contains 14 residues. Trimming left V 3 bases short and J 10 bases short, with 18 bases between. With a J-beta primer mix and a sample-barcoded 5' primer, a second PCR ran about 7 to 12 cycles. Through a template-switch adaptor with 12 random nucleotides, each cDNA molecule received a tag. Via MiXCR, TCRdb re-called the 5' RACE reads, giving one row per CDR3 protein. The sample records about 800,000 distinct CDR3 sequences, roughly 25% being singletons. Another study also made use of these data, one on T cells of mothers and their children. That report adds: Related mother-child pairs shared slightly more overlap than unrelated pairs, but the difference was non-significant.

The rearrangement joins TRBV12-3 or TRBV12-4 to TRBJ2-5; TRBD2 is a possible D gene (6 bases). The sample comprised blood. This TCR was sampled from a boy under 18 in good health. CDR3 DNA sequence: TGTGCCAGCAGTTTTAGGGGTAGCGGCCAGATCCAGTACTTC. Encoded protein: CASSFRGSGQIQYF.